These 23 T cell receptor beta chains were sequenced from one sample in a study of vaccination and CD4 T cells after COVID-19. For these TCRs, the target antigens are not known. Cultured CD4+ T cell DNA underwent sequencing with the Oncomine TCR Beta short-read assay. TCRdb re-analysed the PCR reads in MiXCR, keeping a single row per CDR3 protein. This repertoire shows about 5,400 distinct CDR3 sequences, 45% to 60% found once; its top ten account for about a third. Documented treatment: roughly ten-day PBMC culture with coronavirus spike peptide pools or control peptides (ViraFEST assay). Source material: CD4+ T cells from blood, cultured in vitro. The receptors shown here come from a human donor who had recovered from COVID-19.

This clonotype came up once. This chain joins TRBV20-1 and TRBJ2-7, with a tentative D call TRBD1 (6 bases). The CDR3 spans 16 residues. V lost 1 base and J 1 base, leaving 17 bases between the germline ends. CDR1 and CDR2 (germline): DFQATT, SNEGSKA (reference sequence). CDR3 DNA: TGCAGTGCTAGAGGTACCCCATCAACAGGGTCCTACGAGCAGTACTTC. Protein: CSARGTPSTGSYEQYF.

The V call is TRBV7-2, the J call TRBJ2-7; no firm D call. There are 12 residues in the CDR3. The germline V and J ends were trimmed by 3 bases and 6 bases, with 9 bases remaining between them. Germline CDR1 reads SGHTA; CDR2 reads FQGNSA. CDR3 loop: CASSFNGGEQYF. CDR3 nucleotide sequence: TGTGCCAGCAGCTTTAACGGCGGCGAGCAGTACTTC.

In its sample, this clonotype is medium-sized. CDR3 in amino acids: CASRPTGGNSPLHF. The CDR3 nucleotides are TGTGCCAGCAGACCGACAGGGGGCAATTCACCCCTCCACTTT. This rearrangement joins TRBV5-4 to TRBJ1-6, with TRBD1 matching 10 bases. The germline V gene encodes CDR1 SGHNT and CDR2 YYREEE (reference sequence). The CDR3 extends over 14 amino acids. V trimming: 5 bases; J trimming: 7 bases; junction bases outside the gene matches: 3.

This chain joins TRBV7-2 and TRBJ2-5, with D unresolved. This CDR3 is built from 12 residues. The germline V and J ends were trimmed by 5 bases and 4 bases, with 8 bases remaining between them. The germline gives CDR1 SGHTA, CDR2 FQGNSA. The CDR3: CASSPLRETQYF. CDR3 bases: TGTGCCAGCAGCCCATTACGAGAGACCCAGTACTTC.

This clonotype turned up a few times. The CDR3 here is CSARDDRWYGYTF. The CDR3 bases are TGCAGTGCTAGAGACGATCGGTGGTATGGCTACACCTTC. The chain has TRBV20-1 and TRBJ1-2; D is undetermined. The CDR3 is 13 residues long. Trimming left V 0 bases short and J 5 bases short, with 10 bases between. Germline assignment: CDR1 DFQATT and CDR2 SNEGSKA (reference sequence).

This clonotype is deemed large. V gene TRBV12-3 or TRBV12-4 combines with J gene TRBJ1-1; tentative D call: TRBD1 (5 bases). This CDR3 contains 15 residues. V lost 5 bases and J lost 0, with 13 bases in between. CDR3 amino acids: CASSLRWGMNTEAFF. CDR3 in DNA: TGTGCCAGCAGTCTCCGGTGGGGGATGAACACTGAAGCTTTCTTT.

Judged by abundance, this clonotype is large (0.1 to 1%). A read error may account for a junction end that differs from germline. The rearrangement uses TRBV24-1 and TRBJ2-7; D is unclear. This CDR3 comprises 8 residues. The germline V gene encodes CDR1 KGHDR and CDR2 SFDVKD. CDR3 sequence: CATSESSF. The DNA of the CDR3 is TGTGCCACCAGTGAGAGTAGCTTC.

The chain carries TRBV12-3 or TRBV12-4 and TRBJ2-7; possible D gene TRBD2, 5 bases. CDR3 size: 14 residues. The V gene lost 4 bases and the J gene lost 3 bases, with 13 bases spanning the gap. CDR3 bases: TGTGCCAGCAGTTATCGAGACCGGGACTACGAGCAGTACTTC. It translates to CASSYRDRDYEQYF.

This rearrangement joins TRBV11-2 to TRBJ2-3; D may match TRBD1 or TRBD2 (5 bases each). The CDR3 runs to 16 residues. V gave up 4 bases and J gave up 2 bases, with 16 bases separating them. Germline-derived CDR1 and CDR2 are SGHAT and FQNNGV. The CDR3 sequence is CASSSPGRRDTDTQYF. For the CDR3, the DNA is TGTGCCAGCAGCTCCCCAGGGAGACGAGACACAGATACGCAGTATTTT.

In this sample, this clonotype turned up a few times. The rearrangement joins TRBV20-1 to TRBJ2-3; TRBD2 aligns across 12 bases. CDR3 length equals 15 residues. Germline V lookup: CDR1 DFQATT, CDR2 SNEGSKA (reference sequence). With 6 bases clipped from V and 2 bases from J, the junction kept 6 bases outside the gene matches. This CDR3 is CSAPGLAGNTDTQYF. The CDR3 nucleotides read TGCAGTGCGCCCGGACTAGCGGGGAACACAGATACGCAGTATTTT.

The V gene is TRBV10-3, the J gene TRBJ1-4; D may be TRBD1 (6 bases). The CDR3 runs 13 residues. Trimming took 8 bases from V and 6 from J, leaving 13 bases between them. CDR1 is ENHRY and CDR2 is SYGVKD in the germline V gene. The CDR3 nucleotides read TGTGCCATCCGGGACACTTACCATGAAAAACTGTTTTTT. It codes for CAIRDTYHEKLFF.

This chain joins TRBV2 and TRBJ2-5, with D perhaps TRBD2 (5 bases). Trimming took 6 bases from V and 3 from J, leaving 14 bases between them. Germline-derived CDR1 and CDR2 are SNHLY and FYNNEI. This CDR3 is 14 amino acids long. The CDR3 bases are TGTGCCAGCAGCCTTTCAGCGGCAAAAGAGACCCAGTACTTC. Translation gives CASSLSAAKETQYF.

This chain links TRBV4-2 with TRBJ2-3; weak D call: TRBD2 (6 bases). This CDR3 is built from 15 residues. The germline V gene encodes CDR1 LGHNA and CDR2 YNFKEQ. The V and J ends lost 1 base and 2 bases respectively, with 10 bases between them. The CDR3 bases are TGTGCCAGCAGCCAAGCTAGCGCTAACACAGATACGCAGTATTTT. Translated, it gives CASSQASANTDTQYF.

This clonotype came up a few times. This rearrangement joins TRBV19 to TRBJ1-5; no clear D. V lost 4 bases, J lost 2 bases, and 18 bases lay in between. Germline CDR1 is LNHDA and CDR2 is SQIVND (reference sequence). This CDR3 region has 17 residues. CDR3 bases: TGTGCCAGTAGTAGGGATGATCGGGTAACAGGCAATCAGCCCCAGCATTTT. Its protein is CASSRDDRVTGNQPQHF.

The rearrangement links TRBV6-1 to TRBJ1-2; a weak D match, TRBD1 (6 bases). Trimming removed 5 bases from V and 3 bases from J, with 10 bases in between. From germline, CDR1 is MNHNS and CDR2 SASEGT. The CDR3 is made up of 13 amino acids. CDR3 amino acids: CASSRTAYYGYTF. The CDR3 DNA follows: TGTGCCAGCAGTCGGACAGCTTACTATGGCTACACCTTC.

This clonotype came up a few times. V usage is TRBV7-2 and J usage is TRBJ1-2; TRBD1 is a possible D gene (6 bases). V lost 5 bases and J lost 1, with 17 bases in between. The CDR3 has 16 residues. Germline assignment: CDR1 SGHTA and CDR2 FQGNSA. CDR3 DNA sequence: TGTGCCAGCAGCCCCGTGGGGACACCACGTAACTATGGCTACACCTTC. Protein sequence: CASSPVGTPRNYGYTF.

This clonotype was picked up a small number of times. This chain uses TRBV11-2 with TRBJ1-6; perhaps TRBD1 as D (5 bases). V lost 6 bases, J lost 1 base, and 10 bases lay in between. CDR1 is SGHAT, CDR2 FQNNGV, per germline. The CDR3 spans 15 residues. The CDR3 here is CASRGGASYNSPLHF. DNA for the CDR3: TGTGCCAGCAGGGGTGGGGCGTCCTATAATTCACCCCTCCACTTT.

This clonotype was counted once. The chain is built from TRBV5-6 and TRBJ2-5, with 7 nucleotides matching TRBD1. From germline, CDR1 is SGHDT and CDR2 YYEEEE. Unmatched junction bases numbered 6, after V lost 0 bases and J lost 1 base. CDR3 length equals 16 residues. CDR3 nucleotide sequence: TGTGCCAGCAGCTTGGGTGGACAGGCGCCCCAAGAGACCCAGTACTTC. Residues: CASSLGGQAPQETQYF.

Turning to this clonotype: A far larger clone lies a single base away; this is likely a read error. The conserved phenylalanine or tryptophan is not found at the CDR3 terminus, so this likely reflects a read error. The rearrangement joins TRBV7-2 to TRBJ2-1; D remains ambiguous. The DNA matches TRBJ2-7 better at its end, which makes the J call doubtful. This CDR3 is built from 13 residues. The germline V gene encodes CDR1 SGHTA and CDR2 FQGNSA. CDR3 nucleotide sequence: TGTGCCAGCAGCCTCCTAGGTATTTTCGAGCAGTACCTC. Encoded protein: CASSLLGIFEQYL.

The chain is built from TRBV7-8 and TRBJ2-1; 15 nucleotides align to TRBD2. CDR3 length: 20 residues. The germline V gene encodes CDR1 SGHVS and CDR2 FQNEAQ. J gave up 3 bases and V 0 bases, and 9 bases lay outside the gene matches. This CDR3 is CASSLARTGTSGRHYNEQFF. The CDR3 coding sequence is TGTGCCAGCAGCTTAGCGAGGACCGGGACTAGCGGGAGGCACTACAATGAGCAGTTCTTC.

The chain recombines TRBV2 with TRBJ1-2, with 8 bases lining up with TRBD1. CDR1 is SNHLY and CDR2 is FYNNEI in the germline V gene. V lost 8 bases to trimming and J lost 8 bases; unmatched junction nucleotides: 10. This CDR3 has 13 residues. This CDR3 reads CASCGTGGSGYTF. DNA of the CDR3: TGTGCCAGCTGCGGAACAGGGGGATCGGGCTACACCTTC. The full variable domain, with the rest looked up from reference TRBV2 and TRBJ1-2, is EPEVTQTPSHQVTQMGQEVILRCVPISNHLYFYWYRQILGQKVEFLVSFYNNEISEKSEIFDDQFSVERPDGSNFTLKIRSTKLEDSAMYFCASCGTGGSGYTFGSGTRLTVV.

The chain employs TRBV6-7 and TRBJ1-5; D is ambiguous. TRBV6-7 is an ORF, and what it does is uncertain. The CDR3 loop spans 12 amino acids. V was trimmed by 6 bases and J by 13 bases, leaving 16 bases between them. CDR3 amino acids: CASRRTSLTQHF. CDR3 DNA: TGTGCCAGCAGGCGGACCAGCCTAACGCAGCATTTT.

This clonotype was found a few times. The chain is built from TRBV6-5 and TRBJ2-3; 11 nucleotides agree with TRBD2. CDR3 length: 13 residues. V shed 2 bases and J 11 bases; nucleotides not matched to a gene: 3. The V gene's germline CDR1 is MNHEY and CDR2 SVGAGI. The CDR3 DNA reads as TGTGCCAGCAGTTACCCGGGACTAGCGGAGCAGTATTTT. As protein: CASSYPGLAEQYF.